The 6 T cell receptor beta chains below were found in one sample sequenced in a study of shared clonotypes between healthy human individuals. Here immunoSEQ multiplex PCR was the method, and the copy in TCRdb shows in-frame clones only, minus some. The sample carries millions of clones, about 95% recorded once. CD8 cells classed as naive were CD45RO-negative and positively selected for CCR7, excluding terminally differentiated effector memory CD45RA+ cells. The sequencing input was naive CD8+ T cells sorted from blood. The receptors come from a man younger than 35 in good health.

This chain joins TRBV5-4 and TRBJ2-1; the match to TRBD2 covers 11 bases. J was trimmed by 7 bases and V by 5 bases; bases with no gene match: 8. CDR1 SGHNT and CDR2 YYREEE come from the germline V gene (reference sequence). CDR3 length: 15 amino acids. The CDR3 spells CASSRGLAGINEQFF. DNA for the CDR3: TGTGCCAGCAGTCGAGGACTAGCGGGTATAAATGAGCAGTTCTTC.

This chain uses TRBV6-5 with TRBJ1-2, with D possibly TRBD1 on 5 matching bases. V gave up 2 bases and J gave up 4 bases, with 17 bases separating them. This CDR3 region has 16 residues. The V gene's germline CDR1 is MNHEY and CDR2 SVGAGI. The DNA of the CDR3 is TGTGCCAGCAGTTACGCCCGGGACGGTAGAATCTATGGCTACACCTTC. This sequence encodes CASSYARDGRIYGYTF.

The gene calls are TRBV27 and TRBJ2-7, with D possibly being TRBD1 (5 bases). Germline lookup yields CDR1 MNHEY and CDR2 SMNVEV (reference sequence). V lost 3 bases, J lost 3 bases, and 12 bases lay in between. CDR3 length: 14 amino acids. CDR3 nucleotides: TGTGCCAGCAGTTTTGGCAGGGTGAACTACGAGCAGTACTTC. Translating it yields CASSFGRVNYEQYF.

The gene calls are TRBV5-1 and TRBJ2-1; D is perhaps TRBD2 (5 bases). The CDR3 loop spans 17 amino acids. Trimming took 1 base from V and 0 from J, leaving 14 bases between them. CDR1 and CDR2 (germline): SGHRS, YFSETQ. This CDR3 is CASSLPAEVFSYNEQFF. CDR3 bases: TGCGCCAGCAGCTTGCCAGCGGAAGTCTTCTCCTACAATGAGCAGTTCTTC.

The genes are TRBV6-5 and TRBJ1-1, with no clear D. Germline V gene lookup returns CDR1 MNHEY and CDR2 SVGAGI. V was clipped by 2 bases and J by 0 bases, with 7 bases between them. The CDR3 is 14 residues long. Written as DNA, the CDR3 is TGTGCCAGCAGTTACGGAACCTTGAACACTGAAGCTTTCTTT. This translates into CASSYGTLNTEAFF.

This clone showed up just a few times. The chain has TRBV6-1 and TRBJ1-5; TRBD1 might be the D (5 bases). CDR3 size: 14 residues. V dropped 6 bases and J dropped 3 bases, with 12 bases sitting between them. Germline loops: CDR1 MNHNS, CDR2 SASEGT. As DNA, the CDR3 is TGTGCCAGCAGGCTGACAGTGGCCAATCAGCCCCAGCATTTT. Amino acids: CASRLTVANQPQHF.